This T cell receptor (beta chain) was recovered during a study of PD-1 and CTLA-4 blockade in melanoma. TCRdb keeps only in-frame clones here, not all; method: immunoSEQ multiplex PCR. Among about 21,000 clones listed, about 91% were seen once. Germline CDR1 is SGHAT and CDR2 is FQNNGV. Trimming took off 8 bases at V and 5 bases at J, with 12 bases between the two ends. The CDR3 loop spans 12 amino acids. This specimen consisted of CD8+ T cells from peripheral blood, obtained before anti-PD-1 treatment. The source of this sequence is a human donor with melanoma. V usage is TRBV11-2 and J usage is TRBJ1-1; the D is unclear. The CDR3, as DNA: TGTGCCAGCCCCCTCGGAGGTACTGAAGCTTTCTTT. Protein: CASPLGGTEAFF.